A selection of T cell receptor beta chains follows, all from one sample in a study of T cells in Graves' hyperthyroidism and ophthalmopathy. TCRdb reprocessed the multiplex PCR reads via MiXCR and lists one record per CDR3 protein. The data contain around 400,000 distinct CDR3 sequences, 15% to 17% of them singletons. The specimen sequenced was blood. All receptors derive from a woman aged 18-29 years with Graves' hyperthyroidism that later progressed to Graves' ophthalmopathy. CDR3s include the opening cysteine and the closing phenylalanine or tryptophan. D genes are given only for firm matches. The size entry is marked missing in some rows and otherwise reads once, few, many or a size class.

j_call clone_size d_call v_call cdr3_aa cdr3_nt
TRBJ1-1 many . TRBV28 CASSLGREAFF TGTGCCAGCAGTTTAGGCAGGGAGGCTTTCTTT
TRBJ1-1 . . TRBV19 CASSIDGGYEAFF TGTGCCAGTAGTATAGATGGGGGGTATGAAGCTTTCTTT
TRBJ2-3 few TRBD2 TRBV5-6 CASSSTLAGGTDTQYF TGTGCCAGCAGCTCTACCCTAGCGGGAGGGACAGATACGCAGTATTTT
TRBJ1-1 . . TRBV29-1 CSVERQNTEAFF TGCAGCGTTGAACGCCAGAACACTGAAGCTTTCTTT
TRBJ2-1 . TRBD1 TRBV9 CASSAGTAHNEQFF TGTGCCAGCAGCGCCGGGACAGCCCACAATGAGCAGTTCTTC
TRBJ2-3 few TRBD1 TRBV5-8 CASSETGREDTQYF TGTGCCAGCAGCGAGACAGGGCGTGAAGATACGCAGTATTTT
TRBJ2-4 many TRBD2 TRBV12-3/TRBV12-4 CASTHGGSLAKNIQYF TGTGCCAGCACCCATGGCGGGAGCCTAGCCAAAAACATTCAGTACTTC
TRBJ1-1 many . TRBV29-1 CSGGTEAFF TGCAGCGGAGGAACTGAAGCTTTCTTT
TRBJ1-1 . . TRBV10-2 CASSGKGGGTEAFF TGCGCCAGCAGTGGGAAGGGTGGGGGGACTGAAGCTTTCTTT
TRBJ2-5 many . TRBV27 CASRGTGSETQYF TGTGCCAGCAGAGGAACCGGGAGTGAGACCCAGTACTTC
TRBJ2-2 . . TRBV14 CASSTLGLRNTGELFF TGTGCCAGCAGCACACTGGGGCTGAGGAACACCGGGGAGCTGTTTTTT
TRBJ1-1 . . TRBV18 CASSRDRNAEAFF TGTGCCAGCTCCCGCGACAGGAACGCTGAAGCTTTCTTT
TRBJ2-3 . TRBD2 TRBV30 CAWSALAESTDTQYF TGTGCCTGGAGTGCACTAGCGGAGAGCACAGATACGCAGTATTTT
TRBJ1-2 many . TRBV28 CASSTGRTRGYTF TGTGCCAGCAGTACGGGCCGTACGCGTGGCTACACCTTC
TRBJ1-1 many . TRBV6-2/TRBV6-3 CASSRRTVFSVLNTEAFF TGTGCCAGCAGCCGTCGGACCGTATTCTCAGTTTTGAACACTGAAGCTTTCTTT
TRBJ2-5 many TRBD2 TRBV3-1 CASSQDSGTSGRLYF TGTGCCAGCAGCCAAGACTCCGGGACTAGCGGGAGGTTGTACTTC
TRBJ2-5 . TRBD2 TRBV5-5 CASSLSGSGGETQYF TGTGCCAGCAGCTTGAGCGGGAGTGGTGGAGAGACCCAGTACTTC
TRBJ2-2 . . TRBV18 CASSPRTFQNTGELFF TGTGCCAGCTCACCACGGACTTTTCAGAACACCGGGGAGCTGTTTTTT
TRBJ2-1 few TRBD2 TRBV27 CASSHGTATSGSPHEQFF TGTGCCAGCAGTCACGGAACTGCCACTAGCGGGAGTCCCCATGAGCAGTTCTTC
TRBJ2-7 . TRBD2 TRBV6-5 CASSYSGGRTNEQYF TGTGCCAGCAGTTACTCGGGCGGGAGAACGAACGAGCAGTACTTC
TRBJ1-6 few . TRBV5-6 CASSLGGYNSPLHF TGTGCCAGCAGCTTGGGGGGGTATAATTCACCCCTCCACTTT
TRBJ2-7 many . TRBV28 CASSDPGWSSYEQYF TGTGCCAGCAGCGATCCCGGATGGAGCTCCTACGAGCAGTACTTC
TRBJ2-1 . TRBD2 TRBV24-1 CATSETSGTSVNEQFF TGTGCCACCAGTGAAACGTCCGGGACTAGCGTTAATGAGCAGTTCTTC
TRBJ1-1 many TRBD1 TRBV6-1 CASRGTENTEAFF TGTGCCAGCAGGGGGACAGAGAACACTGAAGCTTTCTTT
TRBJ2-1 . TRBD1 TRBV4-1 CASSQVLQGSNEQFF TGCGCCAGCAGCCAAGTATTACAGGGGAGCAATGAGCAGTTCTTC
TRBJ2-5 few . TRBV7-6 CASSLGLPIAWRTFKETQYF TGTGCCAGCAGCTTAGGTTTGCCTATAGCATGGCGAACTTTTAAAGAGACCCAGTACTTC
TRBJ2-3 . TRBD2 TRBV27 CASRSSLGLALTVNTQYF TGTGCCAGCAGATCCAGCCTAGGACTAGCCCTAACAGTTAACACGCAGTATTTT
TRBJ2-3 once TRBD2 TRBV6-4 CASSGISGPTDTQYF TGTGCCAGCAGTGGCATTAGCGGGCCCACAGATACGCAGTATTTT